The clone carrying this T cell receptor beta chain came up a few times. This CDR3 comprises 16 residues. Losses at the gene ends were 4 bases for V and 3 bases for J; bases not matched to a gene: 4. From germline, CDR1 is MNHEY and CDR2 SVGEGT. This entry belongs to a study of T-cell memory formation after mild COVID-19. Sample barcodes and UMIs were carried by the TCR alpha and TCR beta cDNA libraries that 5'RACE generated with constant-segment primers. TCRdb re-derived calls from the 5' RACE reads in MiXCR, one entry per CDR3 protein. The repertoire has some 150,000 distinct CDR3 sequences, 19% of them found once; the top ten carry about 2.1%.

Sample: PBMCs or a T cell subset sorted from them (not recorded which). The chain has TRBV6-2 or TRBV6-3 and TRBJ2-7; 15 nucleotides match TRBD2. The sequence was collected from an adult woman who had mild COVID-19 (a few samples of this study predate the infection). Cell type and time point are not known. CDR3 amino acids: CASSSWGLAGGYEQYF. CDR3 sequence (DNA): TGTGCCAGCAGTTCCTGGGGACTAGCGGGAGGCTACGAGCAGTACTTC.